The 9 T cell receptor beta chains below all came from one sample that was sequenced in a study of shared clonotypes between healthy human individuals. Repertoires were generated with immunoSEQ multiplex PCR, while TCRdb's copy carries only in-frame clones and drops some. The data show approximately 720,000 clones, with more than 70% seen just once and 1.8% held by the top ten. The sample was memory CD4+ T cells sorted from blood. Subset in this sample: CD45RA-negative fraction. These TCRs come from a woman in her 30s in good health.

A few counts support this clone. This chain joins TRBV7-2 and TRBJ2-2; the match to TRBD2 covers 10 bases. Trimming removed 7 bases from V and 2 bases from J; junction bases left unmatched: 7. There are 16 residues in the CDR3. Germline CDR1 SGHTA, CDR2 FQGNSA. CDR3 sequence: CASNQQLAGNTGELFF. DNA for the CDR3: TGTGCCAGCAACCAGCAACTAGCGGGAAACACCGGGGAGCTGTTTTTT.

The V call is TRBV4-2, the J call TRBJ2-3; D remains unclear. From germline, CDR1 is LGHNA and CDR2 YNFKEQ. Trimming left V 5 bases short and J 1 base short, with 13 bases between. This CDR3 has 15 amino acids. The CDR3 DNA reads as TGTGCCAGCAGCGTGAGTGCGGACCGCACAGATACGCAGTATTTT. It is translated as CASSVSADRTDTQYF.

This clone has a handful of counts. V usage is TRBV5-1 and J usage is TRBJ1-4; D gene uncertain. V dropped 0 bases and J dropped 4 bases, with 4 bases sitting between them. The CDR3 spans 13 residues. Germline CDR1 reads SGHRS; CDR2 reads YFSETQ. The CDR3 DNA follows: TGCGCCAGCAGCTTGGGACATAATGAAAAACTGTTTTTT. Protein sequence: CASSLGHNEKLFF.

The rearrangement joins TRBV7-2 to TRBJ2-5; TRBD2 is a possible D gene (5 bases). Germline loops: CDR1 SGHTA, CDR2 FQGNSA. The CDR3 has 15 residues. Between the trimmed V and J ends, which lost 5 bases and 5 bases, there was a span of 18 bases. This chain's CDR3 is CASSPSRARGETQYF. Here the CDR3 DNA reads TGTGCCAGCAGCCCTAGTAGAGCCCGAGGGGAGACCCAGTACTTC.

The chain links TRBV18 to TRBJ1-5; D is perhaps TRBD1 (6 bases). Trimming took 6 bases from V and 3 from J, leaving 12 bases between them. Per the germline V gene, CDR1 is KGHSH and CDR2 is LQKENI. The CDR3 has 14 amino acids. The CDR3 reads CASSTDRINQPQHF. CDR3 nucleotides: TGTGCCAGCTCGACCGACAGGATCAATCAGCCCCAGCATTTT.

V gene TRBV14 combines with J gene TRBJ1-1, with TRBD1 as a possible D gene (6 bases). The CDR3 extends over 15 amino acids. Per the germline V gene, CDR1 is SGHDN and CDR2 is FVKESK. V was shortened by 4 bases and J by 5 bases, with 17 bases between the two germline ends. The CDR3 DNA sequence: TGTGCCAGCAGCCTCCCGGGGGGCGGGTGGACTGAAGCTTTCTTT. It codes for CASSLPGGGWTEAFF. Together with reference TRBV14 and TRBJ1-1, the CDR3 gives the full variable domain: EAGVTQFPSHSVIEKGQTVTLRCDPISGHDNLYWYRRVMGKEIKFLLHFVKESKQDESGMPNNRFLAERTGGTYSTLKVQPAELEDSGVYFCASSLPGGGWTEAFFGQGTRLTVV.

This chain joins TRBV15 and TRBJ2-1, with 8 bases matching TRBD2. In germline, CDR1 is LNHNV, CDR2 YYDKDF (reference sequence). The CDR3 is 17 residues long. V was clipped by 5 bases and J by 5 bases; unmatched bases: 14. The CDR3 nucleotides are TGTGCCACCAGCCCCTACGCCGGACTAGCAGGGGACAATGAGCAGTTCTTC. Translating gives CATSPYAGLAGDNEQFF.

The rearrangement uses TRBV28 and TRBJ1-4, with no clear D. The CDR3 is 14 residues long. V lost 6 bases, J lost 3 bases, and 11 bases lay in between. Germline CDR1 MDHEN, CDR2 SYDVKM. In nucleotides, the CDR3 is TGTGCCAGCAGCCCAAACAGCTCTAATGAAAAACTGTTTTTT. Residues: CASSPNSSNEKLFF.

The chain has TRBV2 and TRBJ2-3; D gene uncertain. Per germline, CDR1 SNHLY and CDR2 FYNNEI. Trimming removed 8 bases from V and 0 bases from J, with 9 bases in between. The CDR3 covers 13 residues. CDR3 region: CASDQESTDTQYF. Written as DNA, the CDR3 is TGTGCCAGCGACCAGGAGAGCACAGATACGCAGTATTTT.